Each of the 29 T cell receptor beta chains below was sequenced from the same sample in a study of PD-L1 blockade in urothelial cancer. Assay: immunoSEQ multiplex PCR; the TCRdb copy retains only in-frame clones and omits some. The sample has tens of thousands of clones, 85% to 90% seen once. The time point here: pretreatment peripheral blood. The sequencing used PBMCs, collected around atezolizumab (anti-PD-L1) treatment. These receptor sequences come from a man between 60 and 70 years old with urothelial cancer.

This clone was observed a handful of times. The chain uses TRBV11-3 and TRBJ2-3; 7 nucleotides match TRBD2. The CDR3 spans 16 residues. In germline, CDR1 is SGHNT, CDR2 YENEEA. J gave up 0 bases and V 1 base, and 4 bases lay outside the gene matches. The CDR3: CASSLGRGVSTDTQYF. The CDR3 coding sequence is TGTGCCAGCAGCTTAGGCCGGGGGGTTAGCACAGATACGCAGTATTTT. The variable domain in full, with the rest retrieved from reference TRBV11-3 and TRBJ2-3, is EAGVVQSPRYKIIEKKQPVAFWCNPISGHNTLYWYLQNLGQGPELLIRYENEEAVDDSQLPKDRFSAERLKGVDSTLKIQPAELGDSAVYLCASSLGRGVSTDTQYFGPGTRLTVL.

V and J are TRBV7-9 and TRBJ2-5, with TRBD2 matching 9 bases. This CDR3 contains 15 residues. V lost 6 bases and J lost 11; bases outside the gene matches: 16. Germline lookup yields CDR1 SEHNR and CDR2 FQNEAQ (reference sequence). CDR3 residues: CASRPLAGGPREQYF. Here the CDR3 DNA reads TGTGCCAGCAGACCTCTTGCGGGGGGGCCTCGTGAGCAGTACTTC.

The chain recombines TRBV4-3 with TRBJ2-7, with TRBD1 matching over 9 bases. CDR3 length: 17 residues. From germline, CDR1 is LGHNA and CDR2 YSLEER. Germline trimming cut 1 base from V and 2 bases from J; bases unmatched to any gene: 9. The CDR3 bases are TGCGCCAGCAGCCAAGGGGGAGGGGACAGGGTTACCTACGAGCAGTACTTC. It encodes CASSQGGGDRVTYEQYF.

This chain uses TRBV6-5 with TRBJ1-3; the D is unclear. The CDR3 totals 14 residues. Germline V gives CDR1 MNHEY, CDR2 SVGAGI. Between the trimmed V and J ends, which lost 5 bases and 0 bases, there was a span of 8 bases. This CDR3 is CASSLYSSGNTIYF. The CDR3 DNA reads as TGTGCCAGCAGTCTATATAGCTCTGGAAACACCATATATTTT.

The chain is built from TRBV7-3 and TRBJ1-1; D is perhaps TRBD1 (5 bases). V was pared by 5 bases and J by 3 bases, with 10 bases between. Germline V lookup: CDR1 SGHTA, CDR2 FQGTGA. The CDR3 contains 13 residues. The CDR3 DNA reads TGTGCCAGCAGCCCCAGGGTTGACACTGAAGCTTTCTTT. Translation: CASSPRVDTEAFF.

V gene TRBV6-1 combines with J gene TRBJ1-2, with a weak D call TRBD1 (5 bases). The CDR3 totals 13 residues. V lost 7 bases and J lost 4, with 13 bases in between. The germline CDR1 and CDR2 sequences are MNHNS and SASEGT. The CDR3: CASTSGALYGYTF. The CDR3 DNA reads TGTGCCAGCACATCTGGGGCTCTCTATGGCTACACCTTC.

This clone was seen a single time. Its ends do not fully match the called genes, so a read error is possible. CDR3 region: CAWSSTSLVGSGKSHF. DNA for the CDR3: TGTGCCTGGAGCTCAACCTCCCTCGTTGGTAGCGGGAAGAGCCACTTC. The chain couples TRBV30 to TRBJ2-7, with 8 positions matching TRBD2. The germline gives CDR1 GTSNPN, CDR2 SVGIG (reference sequence). The length of the CDR3 is 16 residues.

The rearrangement links TRBV6-5 to TRBJ2-5; 10 bases are a match to TRBD2. Germline CDR1 is MNHEY and CDR2 is SVGAGI. Trimming at V came to 8 bases and at J to 2 bases, leaving 2 bases not matched to a gene. The CDR3 is 13 residues long. CDR3 DNA sequence: TGTGCCAGCGGGACTAGCGCACAAGAGACCCAGTACTTC. As protein: CASGTSAQETQYF.

The rearrangement joins TRBV7-6 to TRBJ2-5; 14 bases align to TRBD2. This CDR3 has 16 amino acids. Germline trimming cut 4 bases from V and 5 bases from J; bases unmatched to any gene: 6. The V gene's germline CDR1 is SGHVS and CDR2 FNYEAQ. CDR3 residues: CASSSGLAGVLETQYF. The CDR3 region has the DNA TGTGCCAGCAGCTCGGGACTAGCGGGAGTATTGGAGACCCAGTACTTC. Drawing the rest from reference TRBV7-6 and TRBJ2-5, the complete variable domain is GAGVSQSPRYKVTKRGQDVALRCDPISGHVSLYWYRQALGQGPEFLTYFNYEAQQDKSGLPNDRFSAERPEGSISTLTIQRTEQRDSAMYRCASSSGLAGVLETQYFGPGTRLLVL.

The CDR3 DNA reads TGTGCCACCGTTGCGGGGGGCTCGCTCGGGGTGGAGACCCAGTACTTC. Translated: CATVAGGSLGVETQYF. The chain has TRBV7-8 and TRBJ2-5; 8 nucleotides agree with TRBD2. V dropped 10 bases and J dropped 5; count of bases not matched to a gene: 18. Per the germline V gene, CDR1 is SGHVS and CDR2 is FQNEAQ. The CDR3 has 16 residues.

The chain employs TRBV10-2 and TRBJ2-7, with 13 bases fitting TRBD2. Germline assignment: CDR1 WSHSY and CDR2 SAAADI. V trimming: 4 bases; J trimming: 2 bases; junction bases outside the gene matches: 2. The CDR3 sequence is 15 residues long. The CDR3 nucleotides are TGCGCCAGCAGTGGGGGACTAGCGGGGCCCTACGAGCAGTACTTC. Its translation is CASSGGLAGPYEQYF.

The chain links TRBV7-2 to TRBJ2-5; 10 nucleotides line up with TRBD1. Looked up from germline, CDR1 is SGHTA and CDR2 is FQGNSA. Trimming took 5 bases from V and 3 from J; bases not matched to a gene: 6. The CDR3 length is 15 residues. CDR3 sequence (DNA): TGTGCCAGCAGCCCCAGGGACAGGGGAGAAGAGACCCAGTACTTC. Residues: CASSPRDRGEETQYF. The full variable domain, rest sourced from reference TRBV7-2 and TRBJ2-5, is GAGVSQSPSNKVTEKGKDVELRCDPISGHTALYWYRQSLGQGLEFLIYFQGNSAPDKSGLPSDRFSAERTGGSVSTLTIQRTQQEDSAVYLCASSPRDRGEETQYFGPGTRLLVL.

The gene calls are TRBV5-1 and TRBJ2-2, with a possible D match to TRBD2 (5 bases). Germline assignment: CDR1 SGHRS and CDR2 YFSETQ. Trimming left V 4 bases short and J 3 bases short, with 16 bases between. CDR3 size: 16 residues. CDR3 DNA sequence: TGCGCCAGCAGCCCCCGGGGTGGGCTGGACACCGGGGAGCTGTTTTTT. It is translated as CASSPRGGLDTGELFF.

The chain has TRBV30 and TRBJ2-6, with D possibly being TRBD2 (6 bases). This CDR3 has 17 residues. V lost 4 bases and J lost 0, with 16 bases in between. The V gene's germline CDR1 is GTSNPN and CDR2 SVGIG (reference sequence). The CDR3 loop is CAWTLRELVSGANVLTF. CDR3 nucleotide sequence: TGTGCCTGGACTCTTCGGGAGCTCGTCTCTGGGGCCAACGTCCTGACTTTC. The full variable domain, rest sourced from reference TRBV30 and TRBJ2-6, is SQTIHQWPATLVQPVGSPLSLECTVEGTSNPNLYWYRQAAGRGLQLLFYSVGIGQISSEVPQNLSASRPQDRQFILSSKKLLLSDSGFYLCAWTLRELVSGANVLTFGAGSRLTVL.

The chain is built from TRBV5-4 and TRBJ2-3; TRBD1 aligns across 9 bases. V was clipped by 5 bases and J by 4 bases; unmatched bases: 11. This CDR3 spans 16 amino acids. CDR1 is SGHNT, CDR2 YYREEE, per germline (reference sequence). The CDR3 loop is CASRPGQGTGADTQYF. The CDR3 DNA reads as TGTGCCAGCAGACCTGGACAGGGGACAGGCGCAGATACGCAGTATTTT.

This rearrangement joins TRBV29-1 to TRBJ2-3; a possible D gene is TRBD1 (5 bases). CDR3 length equals 13 residues. Germline V gene sequence: CDR1 SQVTM, CDR2 ANQGSEA. Between the trimmed V and J ends, which lost 6 bases and 0 bases, there was a span of 10 bases. The CDR3 is CSVRVSSTDTQYF. The CDR3 coding sequence is TGCAGCGTCAGGGTTTCTAGCACAGATACGCAGTATTTT.

The chain uses TRBV9 and TRBJ2-2, with a possible D match to TRBD1 (6 bases). Germline lookup yields CDR1 SGDLS and CDR2 YYNGEE. The CDR3 is 15 amino acids. The V gene lost 3 bases and the J gene lost 1 base, with 10 bases spanning the gap. CDR3: CASSAGTLNTGELFF. The CDR3 nucleotides read TGTGCCAGCAGCGCCGGGACACTGAACACCGGGGAGCTGTTTTTT.

The chain joins TRBV4-2 to TRBJ2-3; 10 positions match TRBD2. V was pared by 8 bases and J by 1 base, with 6 bases of the junction left unmatched. The CDR3 consists of 15 residues. The germline CDR1 and CDR2 sequences are LGHNA and YNFKEQ. The CDR3 is CASRIGTSGTDTQYF. CDR3 sequence (DNA): TGTGCCAGCCGAATTGGGACTAGCGGCACAGATACGCAGTATTTT.

CDR3 sequence: CASSSRRDSNNEQFF. The CDR3, as DNA: TGTGCCAGCAGCTCACGCCGGGACAGTAACAATGAGCAGTTCTTC. The genes are TRBV11-3 and TRBJ2-1; 7 nucleotides agree with TRBD1. The CDR3 extends over 15 amino acids. Germline V gene data show CDR1 as SGHNT and CDR2 as YENEEA. Trimming at V came to 4 bases and at J to 5 bases, leaving 8 bases not matched to a gene.

This chain connects TRBV9 to TRBJ2-3; perhaps TRBD2 as D (5 bases). This CDR3 has 15 residues. V lost 0 bases to trimming and J lost 4 bases, with 12 bases between them. Germline lookup yields CDR1 SGDLS and CDR2 YYNGEE. The CDR3 here is CASSVESGLSDTQYF. Here the CDR3 DNA reads TGTGCCAGCAGCGTAGAGTCGGGATTATCAGATACGCAGTATTTT. The whole variable domain, remainder taken from reference TRBV9 and TRBJ2-3, is DSGVTQTPKHLITATGQRVTLRCSPRSGDLSVYWYQQSLDQGLQFLIQYYNGEERAKGNILERFSAQQFPDLHSELNLSSLELGDSALYFCASSVESGLSDTQYFGPGTRLTVL.

The chain recombines TRBV21-1 with TRBJ2-3; the D segment call TRBD1 is taken from the table without a DNA check. TRBV21-1 is shown as a pseudogene. The CDR3 sequence is 20 residues long. The CDR3 reads CASSKPYGQGVDPSTDTQYF. The DNA for the CDR3 is TGTGCCAGCAGCAAACCCTATGGACAGGGGGTTGATCCTAGCACAGATACGCAGTATTTT.

The chain joins TRBV7-6 to TRBJ2-5; D may be TRBD2 (5 bases). This CDR3 is 14 amino acids long. Germline CDR1 SGHVS, CDR2 FNYEAQ. The V end was cut by 1 base, the J end by 0 bases, with 6 bases between. The CDR3 reads CASSLGGHQETQYF. The CDR3 DNA follows: TGTGCCAGCAGCTTAGGAGGGCACCAAGAGACCCAGTACTTC.

The rearrangement joins TRBV7-2 to TRBJ2-7, with TRBD2 matching over 12 bases. CDR3 length: 18 residues. Germline values: CDR1 SGHTA, CDR2 FQGNSA. Trimming removed 4 bases from V and 5 bases from J; junction bases left unmatched: 15. CDR3 nucleotides: TGTGCCAGCAGCTCCTTCATTGTCCTAGCGGGAGGGGATAACGAGCAGTACTTC. It encodes CASSSFIVLAGGDNEQYF.

The genes are TRBV6-5 and TRBJ2-1; maybe TRBD2 (6 bases). Germline assignment: CDR1 MNHEY and CDR2 SVGAGI. The CDR3 sequence is 13 residues long. The V and J ends lost 8 bases and 10 bases respectively, with 18 bases between them. CDR3 loop: CASFSGHPMEQFF. The CDR3 DNA is TGTGCCAGCTTTAGCGGTCATCCTATGGAGCAGTTCTTC.

The chain carries TRBV7-9 and TRBJ2-2; D ambiguous. This CDR3 is built from 16 residues. Per the germline V gene, CDR1 is SEHNR and CDR2 is FQNEAQ (reference sequence). V lost 2 bases, J lost 5 bases, and 15 bases lay in between. CDR3 loop: CASSLYSGYDTGELFF. The CDR3 bases are TGTGCCAGCAGCTTATATTCCGGGTATGATACCGGGGAGCTGTTTTTT.

The chain combines TRBV2 with TRBJ1-2; the D is unclear. V dropped 6 bases and J dropped 0 bases, with 8 bases sitting between them. Germline V lookup: CDR1 SNHLY, CDR2 FYNNEI. The CDR3 contains 13 residues. CDR3 coding DNA: TGTGCCAGCAGGGCGGAGACTAACTATGGCTACACCTTC. Translation gives CASRAETNYGYTF. Variable domain in full (rest from reference TRBV2 and TRBJ1-2): EPEVTQTPSHQVTQMGQEVILRCVPISNHLYFYWYRQILGQKVEFLVSFYNNEISEKSEIFDDQFSVERPDGSNFTLKIRSTKLEDSAMYFCASRAETNYGYTFGSGTRLTVV.

This chain links TRBV4-1 with TRBJ2-5, with TRBD1 matching over 11 bases. J was trimmed by 5 bases and V by 0 bases; bases with no gene match: 8. The germline V gene has CDR1 MGHRA and CDR2 YSYEKL. The CDR3 consists of 17 residues. The CDR3 nucleotides read TGCGCCAGCAGCCAAGAAGGCAGGACAGGGGGCGGTGAGACCCAGTACTTC. Amino acids: CASSQEGRTGGGETQYF.

The sample holds one count of this clone. The chain has TRBV9 and TRBJ1-4; D not certain. The V gene lost 4 bases and the J gene lost 5 bases, with 15 bases spanning the gap. Germline V gives CDR1 SGDLS, CDR2 YYNGEE. The length of the CDR3 is 15 residues. CDR3 protein: CASSYSRVPNEKLFF. As DNA, the CDR3 is TGTGCCAGCAGCTACTCCCGGGTCCCAAATGAAAAACTGTTTTTT.

This sequence joins TRBV9 and TRBJ2-2; 7 bases are shared with TRBD2. Unmatched junction bases numbered 4, after V lost 7 bases and J lost 1 base. The CDR3 sequence is 14 residues long. CDR1 and CDR2 from the germline V gene are SGDLS and YYNGEE. The DNA of the CDR3 is TGTGCCAGCGGGAGGGACCAGAACACCGGGGAGCTGTTTTTT. Protein: CASGRDQNTGELFF.